This record covers a single TCR beta chain. This clone was found a few times. The target of this receptor is not known. It has no much larger one-base neighbor in the sample; base qualities were not kept. The germline V gene provides CDR1 SGHTA and CDR2 FQGNSA. From its cysteine to its phenylalanine, the CDR3 spans 16 amino acids. Left in the record is the CDR3 DNA by itself, 48 bases read in frame from the first base. The trim is 5 bases for V and 2 bases for J, with a gap of 19 bases between the germline ends. These data belong to a study of cytomegalovirus exposure and HLA in healthy donors (dated by TCRdb to about 2017). Study-level background: According to an earlier analysis of around 600 of the donors, roughly 180 million T cells yielded some 120 million unique TCR beta sequences and about 300 Gb of sequence data. Typing coverage differed by locus: A, B, C, DRB1 and DQB1 were typed in roughly 620-630 donors, DQA1 in 522, DPA1 in 606, and DPB1 in 472. Because of strong linkage in the cohort, five DR-DQ haplotypes were treated as single units for association and clustering. To study patterns of TCR occurrence, a later analysis re-analyzed previously published TCR beta repertoires from hundreds of donors and added high-resolution HLA genotyping. On average, 235,054 unique TCR beta nucleotide sequences were sequenced per donor among roughly 430 genotyped donors of the cohort, with roughly 18% of those sequences being non-productive. Donor age, sex, ethnicity and CMV serostatus were compiled alongside the repertoire data. About 300 gigabases of sequencing data and 70 million to 100 million unique TCR sequences were included in an early release covering 500 to 750 HLA-typed donors. Rather than using new phenotypic data, the later analysis identified candidate immune exposures from TCR beta sequences and from how often those sequences occurred across donors. Of the approximately 370 genotyped donors, less than 85% were placed in the genetic ancestry cluster associated with self-reported Caucasian donors. All discovery cohort repertoires had been generated using a single sequencing platform. A later genetic analysis used genome-wide SNP genotypes for about 60% of the roughly 670 donors, treating that subset as a discovery cohort. In addition to the first cohort of roughly 700 subjects, a separate validation cohort of 120 different subjects was used. HLA typing included class I and class II loci at four-digit resolution. The study combined high-throughput TCR immunosequencing, statistical association of individual TCRs with disease status, and machine learning to predict cytomegalovirus infection status. The study aimed to test whether cataloging public T cell receptors could reveal signatures of past pathogen exposure. To decide whether each TCR beta V gene segment behaved as functional or pseudogenic, an earlier analysis of over 500 of the donors relied on high-throughput TCR beta sequencing. The study used immunosequencing to profile the T cell repertoires of several hundred subjects and linked those repertoires to cytomegalovirus serostatus.

Libraries came from the immunoSEQ multiplex PCR assay. For the multiplex PCR, a mixture combining 60 forward primers for TCR Vbeta segments and 13 reverse primers for TCR Jbeta segments was used. The CDR3 region of rearranged TCR beta genes was amplified from genomic DNA by a multiplex PCR assay. On the Illumina HiSeq System, the amplified TCR beta libraries were sequenced as 87-base-pair reads. As for the authors' bioinformatics: Across the 700 or so repertoires, a later analysis counted 80 million or so unique TCR beta chains, around 10 million of which were shared by at least two donors. Raw reads were error-corrected and collapsed into unique sequences by a nearest-neighbor algorithm in which closely related sequences were merged to remove PCR and sequencing errors. Alignment of CDR3 sequences to IMGT reference sequences was used to assign V, D and J gene segments. For a sequence to be retained, a match of at least six nucleotides was required to both a V gene segment and a J gene segment. A rearrangement was called productive if the CDR3 had no stop codons and remained in frame with V and J, and every other rearrangement was called non-productive. CDR3 was defined according to IMGT convention as the region running from the second conserved V-encoded cysteine to the conserved J-encoded phenylalanine. Sequences without an unambiguous match to a single V gene segment were excluded from the earlier analysis of about 630 of the donors. In an earlier analysis of approximately 500 of the donors, a V segment was called functional when productive rearrangements were above 56.7%, and segregating when the standard deviation between donors exceeded 5%. A statistical classification framework was developed to diagnose cytomegalovirus status using the catalog of TCR beta chain sequences. In a later analysis, TCR nucleotide sequences were compared against IMGT/GENE-DB human TR gene sequences so that V and J genes could be assigned. The TCRdist pipeline was used in a later analysis to assign CDR3 sequences and most-parsimonious VDJ recombination scenarios. In a later analysis, each TCR beta chain was defined by its CDR3 amino acid sequence together with its V-gene family, and reads lacking a unique V-gene family were excluded. To address suspected cross-contamination and a sequencing artifact, a later analysis removed 592 highly shared, low-generation-probability nucleotide sequences. A later analysis calculated a clonal expansion index for each public chain from normalized within-repertoire ranks of inferred template counts. In a later analysis, generation probabilities were computed with a VDJ recombination model fitted to out-of-frame rearrangements, and the resulting probabilities were checked against IGoR. Hypergeometric tests were used in a later analysis to score TCR-TCR, TCR-HLA and TCR-CMV co-occurrence, with a repertoire-size bias correction applied to the TCR pairs. False discovery rates were estimated in a later analysis by permuting HLA or CMV assignments 20 times. In a later analysis, co-occurring TCRs were grouped using DBSCAN, and TCRdist sequence similarity was added for clustering within HLA-allele-positive subsets. For co-occurrence clustering, repertoires with fewer than 30,000 or more than 120,000 public chains were excluded, along with four to six repertoires with anomalous nucleotide sharing. TCRdb took over this immuneACCESS table, retaining in-frame rearrangements with V and J assigned. Such tables are incomplete; in checked studies, under half of the missing clones stem from an unresolved V gene, and the remainder is unexplained. V, J and clone size derive from that table, while D and trimming were established from the DNA sequence. The sample table holds over 90,000 clones, of which approximately 66% were seen once. Around 3.3% of the sample is taken by the ten largest.

The cohort comprised around 690 healthy bone marrow donors. At the time of sampling, every cohort member was nominally healthy, though immune exposures that went unrecorded were likely present. The donor was CMV seronegative and was included in the group of 352 seronegative cohort members. A peripheral blood sample was provided by each donor, and peripheral blood mononuclear cells were used for TCR beta sequencing. The Qiagen DNeasy Blood Extraction Kit was used to extract genomic DNA from the blood cell samples. Overall results and qualifications from the work: The cohort was sequenced for TCR beta chains only, and without alpha or paired-chain data the features that could be detected were limited. HLA typing was unavailable for some donors at each locus, so association tests used only the typed subset. Three of the identified cytomegalovirus-associated TCR beta chains were confirmed in vitro to be specific for cytomegalovirus antigens. According to a later analysis, most CMV-associated TCR beta chains appeared to be HLA-restricted, and the HLA associations seemed to be driven largely by CMV exposure. Some IMGT-functional V segments, including TRBV6-2 and TRBV6-3, could not be told apart with the 87-base-pair reads, so those segments were excluded. Presence/absence analyses assumed roughly uniform sequencing depth across donors, an assumption that may not hold. A cluster of highly shared sequence variants was judged likely to represent a technical artifact of the sequencing pipeline. In a later analysis, HLA-associated TCR beta chains were found to be more clonally expanded and to have lower generation probabilities than equally common non-associated chains. About 17 rarely observed V segments, including chromosome 9 orphons, were excluded from the earlier analysis of approximately 600 of the donors because counts were too low. In a later genetic analysis, a missense DCLRE1C variant was associated with V-gene and J-gene trimming of TCR beta chains, and the association was replicated in an independent cohort. Most TCR sequences were seen in very few donors, while some public TCRs were found in many individuals. A later genetic analysis reported fewer N-insertions in productive TCRs among donors in an Asian-associated ancestry cluster than the roughly 690-donor mean. In a later analysis, several top co-occurrence clusters were reported to appear linked to parvovirus B19, influenza, CMV and Epstein-Barr virus. A further reported finding was that TCR beta sequences accurately predicted the HLA-A and HLA-B alleles for most subjects in the first cohort. The study listed around 160 TCR beta chains as associated with cytomegalovirus. When HLA alleles, especially DR and DQ, strongly co-occurred, TCR associations were difficult to assign to individual alleles. Correlated functional status among segregating V segments might reflect linkage disequilibrium, but an unknown experimental factor could not be ruled out. The authors suggested that the approach could potentially be generalized to other disease states and immunological phenotypes. An earlier analysis of 450 to 750 of the donors showed that most TCR beta V segments appeared in productive rearrangements either about 90% or about 30% of the time, which broadly matched IMGT annotations. CMV serostatus was the only immune exposure information available for the cohort. In both the original and validation cohorts, the classifier was reported to diagnose cytomegalovirus status with high specificity and sensitivity. At a false discovery rate of 0.05, a later analysis linked around 15,000 TCR beta sequences to specific HLA alleles. According to a later analysis, TCR association rates differed among HLA loci, with DRB1 alleles showing the most associated TCRs and HLA-C alleles showing the fewest.

Input material: PBMCs. The TCR sequence derives from a woman between 50 and 59 years old in good health and CMV-seronegative. The V gene is TRBV7-2 and the J gene is TRBJ2-7; possibly the D gene is TRBD2, per 6 matching bases. The DNA sequence is TGTGCCAGCAGCCGGGCGAAGGGGCCGGGGGCCTACGAGCAGTACTTC. Its coded protein is CASSRAKGPGAYEQYF.